These 21 T cell receptor beta chains share one sample of origin, sequenced in a study of cytomegalovirus exposure and HLA in healthy donors. The PCR ran on 60 Vbeta and 13 Jbeta primers. Clones were read by immunoSEQ multiplex PCR, and TCRdb kept only the in-frame ones, dropping some. The table has around 110,000 clones, approximately 81% seen once. Source material: PBMCs. The source of these receptors is a man aged 25 to 40 in good health and CMV-seropositive.

Regarding this clone: Distinct nucleotide sequences in the sample also encode this CDR3. The chain uses TRBV5-1 and TRBJ2-5, with 15 bases that match TRBD2. This CDR3 comprises 17 residues. Germline CDR1 SGHRS, CDR2 YFSETQ. The trim removed 2 bases at V and 4 bases at J, leaving 6 bases unmatched. The CDR3 nucleotides are TGCGCCAGCAGCTTTGCCCTGGGACTAGCGGGGGGAGAGACCCAGTACTTC. This translates into CASSFALGLAGGETQYF.

The V call is TRBV4-1, the J call TRBJ1-4; tentative D call: TRBD1 (5 bases). V lost 1 base to trimming and J lost 4 bases, with 13 bases between them. This CDR3 is built from 16 residues. Germline V gene sequence: CDR1 MGHRA, CDR2 YSYEKL. The CDR3 region has the DNA TGCGCCAGCAGCCAAGTAGGGGTTGGGGTTAATGAAAAACTGTTTTTT. Residues: CASSQVGVGVNEKLFF.

The chain links TRBV7-2 to TRBJ2-5; 8 bases are shared with TRBD2. CDR1 is SGHTA and CDR2 is FQGNSA in the germline V gene. The CDR3 loop spans 14 amino acids. V trimming: 1 base; J trimming: 4 bases; junction bases outside the gene matches: 2. CDR3 in amino acids: CASSLGLARETQYF. The CDR3 DNA reads TGTGCCAGCAGCTTAGGACTAGCGAGAGAGACCCAGTACTTC.

As DNA, the CDR3 is TGTGCCATCACCGGGGACCGCAACAGGGATTTCGACGGCTACACCTTC. Protein product: CAITGDRNRDFDGYTF. The chain has TRBV10-3 and TRBJ1-2, with D tentatively TRBD1 (6 bases). CDR3 length: 16 residues. CDR1 and CDR2 (germline): ENHRY, SYGVKD. V was trimmed by 7 bases and J by 8 bases, leaving 26 bases between them.

The V and J genes are TRBV14 and TRBJ1-6; D ambiguous. There are 18 residues in the CDR3. From germline, CDR1 is SGHDN and CDR2 FVKESK. The ends were cut back, 5 bases at V and 0 bases at J, with 17 bases in the middle. The CDR3 reads CASSRVSPRSSYNSPLHF. The CDR3 DNA reads TGTGCCAGCAGCAGAGTCTCTCCTAGGAGCTCCTATAATTCACCCCTCCACTTT.

The gene calls are TRBV2 and TRBJ1-2, with 12 bases aligning to TRBD1. Germline CDR1 reads SNHLY; CDR2 reads FYNNEI. Trimming cost V 1 base and J 8 bases; bases outside gene matches: 17. This CDR3 is 19 amino acids long. The DNA of the CDR3 is TGTGCCAGCAGTGAAGGCCGGGACAGGGGGCGGACTAACTATATCGGCTACACCTTC. Its protein product is CASSEGRDRGRTNYIGYTF.

V and J are TRBV4-3 and TRBJ1-1; no clear D gene. Germline-derived CDR1 and CDR2 are LGHNA and YSLEER. This CDR3 spans 14 amino acids. V lost 1 base and J 4 bases, leaving 10 bases between the germline ends. The CDR3 is CASSQVGGITEAFF. As DNA, the CDR3 is TGCGCCAGCAGCCAAGTCGGAGGGATCACTGAAGCTTTCTTT.

The chain couples TRBV2 to TRBJ2-7; 8 nucleotides line up with TRBD2. V gave up 4 bases and J gave up 3 bases; unmatched junction bases: 8. CDR1 is SNHLY, CDR2 FYNNEI, per germline. This CDR3 has 15 amino acids. The CDR3 protein is CASSVGTSFFYEQYF. DNA of the CDR3: TGTGCCAGCAGTGTTGGGACTAGTTTTTTCTACGAGCAGTACTTC.

This clone occurred a few times. The chain links TRBV27 to TRBJ1-1; the match to TRBD1 covers 11 bases. Germline V gene lookup returns CDR1 MNHEY and CDR2 SMNVEV (reference sequence). The V segment lost 6 bases and the J segment 1 base; nucleotides outside the gene matches: 10. CDR3 size: 17 residues. The chain's CDR3 is CASRDLDRGHGNTEAFF. Here the CDR3 DNA reads TGTGCCAGCAGGGACTTGGACAGGGGGCATGGGAACACTGAAGCTTTCTTT.

The chain is built from TRBV4-3 and TRBJ2-2; D is possibly TRBD2 (6 bases). This CDR3 is built from 17 residues. Germline V gene sequence: CDR1 LGHNA, CDR2 YSLEER. The V end was cut by 0 bases, the J end by 3 bases, with 14 bases between. The CDR3 sequence: CASSQDRPREYTGELFF. CDR3 DNA sequence: TGCGCCAGCAGCCAAGATCGGCCGCGGGAATACACCGGGGAGCTGTTTTTT.

The chain links TRBV15 to TRBJ1-5, with TRBD1 identical over 9 bases. This CDR3 is built from 15 residues. V dropped 1 base and J dropped 5; count of bases not matched to a gene: 3. Germline V gene lookup returns CDR1 LNHNV and CDR2 YYDKDF (reference sequence). CDR3 region: CATSRATGGYQPQHF. The CDR3 DNA reads TGTGCCACCAGCAGAGCCACAGGGGGCTATCAGCCCCAGCATTTT.

The CDR3, as DNA: TGTGCCAGCAGTGAAGCCCAACAGCAGGGGACAGTCAACAATGAGCAGTTCTTC. Its protein product is CASSEAQQQGTVNNEQFF. J is TRBJ2-1 and V is TRBV2; 7 nucleotides agree with TRBD1. This CDR3 comprises 18 residues. Germline V gene lookup returns CDR1 SNHLY and CDR2 FYNNEI. Trimming cost V 0 bases and J 5 bases; bases outside gene matches: 13.

The rearrangement uses TRBV6-1 and TRBJ1-5, with 8 bases fitting TRBD1. The trim removed 2 bases at V and 5 bases at J, leaving 2 bases unmatched. This CDR3 comprises 14 residues. The germline gives CDR1 MNHNS, CDR2 SASEGT. CDR3 region: CASSEYRGYQPQHF. In DNA, the CDR3 is TGTGCCAGCAGTGAATACAGGGGGTATCAGCCCCAGCATTTT.

The rearrangement links TRBV28 to TRBJ2-2; tentatively, D is TRBD2 (6 bases). This CDR3 is built from 13 residues. Trimming stripped 8 bases from V and 2 bases from J, with 9 bases between. Per germline, CDR1 MDHEN and CDR2 SYDVKM. The CDR3 region has the DNA TGTGCCAGCGAAGCGGGCAACACCGGGGAGCTGTTTTTT. This codes for CASEAGNTGELFF. The entire variable domain, with the rest obtained from reference TRBV28 and TRBJ2-2, is as follows: DVKVTQSSRYLVKRTGEKVFLECVQDMDHENMFWYRQDPGLGLRLIYFSYDVKMKEKGDIPEGYSVSREKKERFSLILESASTNQTSMYLCASEAGNTGELFFGEGSRLTVL.

The chain recombines TRBV27 with TRBJ2-6; 11 bases are shared with TRBD2. The ends lost 5 bases at V and 0 bases at J; junction bases unmatched: 9. The germline gives CDR1 MNHEY, CDR2 SMNVEV (reference sequence). This CDR3 contains 19 residues. CDR3 region: CASSGRLAGNPSGANVLTF. The CDR3 DNA follows: TGTGCCAGCAGTGGAAGACTAGCGGGGAACCCCTCTGGGGCCAACGTCCTGACTTTC.

This clone was seen a handful of times. J is TRBJ1-4 and V is TRBV19; tentatively, D is TRBD1 (6 bases). The CDR3 has 14 amino acids. V was pared by 4 bases and J by 8 bases, with 14 bases between. Germline loops: CDR1 LNHDA, CDR2 SQIVND (reference sequence). The CDR3 protein is CASSRDTEGEKLFF. The CDR3 region has the DNA TGTGCCAGTAGTAGGGACACAGAGGGCGAAAAACTGTTTTTT.

This clone occurred a few times. The gene calls are TRBV5-6 and TRBJ1-1; D is uncertain. Germline lookup yields CDR1 SGHDT and CDR2 YYEEEE. Trimming pared 0 bases from V and 1 base from J, leaving 4 bases between. The CDR3 loop spans 13 amino acids. CDR3 sequence reads: CASSLAGNTEAFF. Here the CDR3 DNA reads TGTGCCAGCAGCTTGGCAGGGAACACTGAAGCTTTCTTT. The full variable domain, rest sourced from reference TRBV5-6 and TRBJ1-1, is DAGVTQSPTHLIKTRGQQVTLRCSPKSGHDTVSWYQQALGQGPQFIFQYYEEEERQRGNFPDRFSGHQFPNYSSELNVNALLLGDSALYLCASSLAGNTEAFFGQGTRLTVV.

CDR3 protein: CASSVGLDYEQYF. CDR3 nucleotides: TGTGCCAGCAGCGTAGGACTAGACTACGAGCAGTACTTC. The chain combines TRBV9 with TRBJ2-7; tentative D call: TRBD2 (6 bases). V was cut by 0 bases and J by 3 bases, with 7 bases left in between. CDR3 length: 13 residues. The V gene's germline CDR1 is SGDLS and CDR2 YYNGEE.

In its sample, this clone was seen a few times. The chain joins TRBV4-2 to TRBJ1-2; the D is unclear. CDR3 size: 13 residues. The ends were cut back, 6 bases at V and 1 base at J, with 9 bases in the middle. In germline, CDR1 is LGHNA, CDR2 YNFKEQ. The CDR3 spells CASRGEGNYGYTF. For the CDR3, the DNA is TGTGCCAGCAGGGGCGAAGGTAACTATGGCTACACCTTC.

Comment on this clone: At one boundary the junction diverges from the germline segment, which might be a read error. This chain joins TRBV7-9 and TRBJ1-4; D is possibly TRBD1 (5 bases). The CDR3 is 11 residues long. The V gene's germline CDR1 is SEHNR and CDR2 FQNEAQ (reference sequence). The DNA of the CDR3 is TGTTCCAGCACCTCCGGGGGAAAACTGTTTTTT. This encodes CSSTSGGKLFF.

In DNA form, the CDR3 reads TGTGCCAGCAGTTTAAGGGGAAGGGCAACTGAAGCTTTCTTT. It is translated as CASSLRGRATEAFF. This sequence joins TRBV27 and TRBJ1-1; TRBD1 might be the D (5 bases). The CDR3 is made up of 14 amino acids. CDR1 and CDR2 from the germline V gene are MNHEY and SMNVEV (reference sequence). V lost 2 bases and J lost 5, with 12 bases in between.